What follows describes a single T cell receptor beta chain. Its specificity is not known. This record belongs to a study of T cell repertoires in cytomegalovirus infection. Overall study findings and caveats: In two of eight donors, the top clonotype was HLA-C-restricted CMV-specific.

TCRdb reanalysed the reads using MiXCR and keeps one entry per CDR3 protein. Of 110,000 or so distinct CDR3 sequences detected, about 33% appear once; the ten largest clones hold 40% to 45%. J lost 4 bases, V lost 4 bases, and 6 bases had no gene match. This CDR3 region has 15 residues. Germline assignment: CDR1 SGHDT and CDR2 YYEEEE. The chain joins TRBV5-6 to TRBJ1-1; 11 nucleotides agree with TRBD1. The TCR sequence derives from a human donor in good health (CMV status not recorded). Some clones in this sample may be carry-over from other donors' samples. The source material was CD8+ T cells from cultured PBMCs, sampled from culture after CMV antigen stimulation. CDR3 nucleotides: TGTGCCAGCAGCGTGCCGGGACAGGGGGTCACTGAAGCTTTCTTT. This encodes CASSVPGQGVTEAFF.